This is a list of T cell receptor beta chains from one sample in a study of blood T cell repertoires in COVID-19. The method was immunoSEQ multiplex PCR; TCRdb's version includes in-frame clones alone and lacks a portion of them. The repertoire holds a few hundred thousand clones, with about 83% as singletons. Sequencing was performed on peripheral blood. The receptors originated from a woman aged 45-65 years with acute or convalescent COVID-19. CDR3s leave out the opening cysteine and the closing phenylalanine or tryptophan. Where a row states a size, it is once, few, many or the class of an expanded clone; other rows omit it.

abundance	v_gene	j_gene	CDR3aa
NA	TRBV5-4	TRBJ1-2	ASSSSGSDYT
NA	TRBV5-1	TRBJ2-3	ASSLARTDTQY
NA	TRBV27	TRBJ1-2	ASRPQGAGGYT
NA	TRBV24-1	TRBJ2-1	ATSDTTGYNEQF
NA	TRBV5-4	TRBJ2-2	ASSLSQRGGNGELF
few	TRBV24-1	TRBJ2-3	ATSGASDADTQY
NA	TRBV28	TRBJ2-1	ASDQGNYNEQF
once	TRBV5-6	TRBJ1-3	ASSGDRGLRNTIY
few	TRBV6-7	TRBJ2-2	ASRKQGIAGELF
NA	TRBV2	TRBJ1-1	ASSEWGERDTEAF